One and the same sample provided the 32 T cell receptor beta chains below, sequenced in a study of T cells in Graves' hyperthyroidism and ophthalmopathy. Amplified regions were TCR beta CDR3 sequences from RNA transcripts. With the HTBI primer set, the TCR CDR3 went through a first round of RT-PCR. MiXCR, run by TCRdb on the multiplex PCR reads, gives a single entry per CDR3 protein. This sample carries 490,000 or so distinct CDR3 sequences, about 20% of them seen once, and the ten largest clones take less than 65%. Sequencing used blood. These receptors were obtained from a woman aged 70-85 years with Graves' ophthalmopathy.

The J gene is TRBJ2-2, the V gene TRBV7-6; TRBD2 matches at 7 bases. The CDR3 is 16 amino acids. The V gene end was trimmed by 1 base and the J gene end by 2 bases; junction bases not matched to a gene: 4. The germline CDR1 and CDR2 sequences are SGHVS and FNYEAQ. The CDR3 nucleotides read TGTGCCAGCAGCTTAGAGTCTAGCGGTAACACCGGGGAGCTGTTTTTT. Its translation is CASSLESSGNTGELFF.

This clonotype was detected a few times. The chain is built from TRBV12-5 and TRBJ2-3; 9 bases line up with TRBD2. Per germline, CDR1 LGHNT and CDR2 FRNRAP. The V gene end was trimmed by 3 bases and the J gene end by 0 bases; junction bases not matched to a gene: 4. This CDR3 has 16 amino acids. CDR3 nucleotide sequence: TGTGCTAGTGGTTTAATAGCGGGAGCGAGCACAGATACGCAGTATTTT. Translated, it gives CASGLIAGASTDTQYF.

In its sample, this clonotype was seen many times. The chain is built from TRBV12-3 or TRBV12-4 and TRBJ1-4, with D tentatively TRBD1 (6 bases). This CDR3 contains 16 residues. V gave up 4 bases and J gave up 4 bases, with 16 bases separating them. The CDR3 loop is CASSSQGGKDNEKLFF. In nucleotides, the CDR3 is TGTGCCAGCAGTTCCCAAGGGGGTAAGGATAATGAAAAACTGTTTTTT.

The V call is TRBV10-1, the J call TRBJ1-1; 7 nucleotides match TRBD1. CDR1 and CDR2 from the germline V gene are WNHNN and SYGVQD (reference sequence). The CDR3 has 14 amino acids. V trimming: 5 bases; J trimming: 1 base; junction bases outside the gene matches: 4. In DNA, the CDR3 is TGCGCCAGCAGTACAGGGGTCGGGAACACTGAAGCTTTCTTT. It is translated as CASSTGVGNTEAFF.

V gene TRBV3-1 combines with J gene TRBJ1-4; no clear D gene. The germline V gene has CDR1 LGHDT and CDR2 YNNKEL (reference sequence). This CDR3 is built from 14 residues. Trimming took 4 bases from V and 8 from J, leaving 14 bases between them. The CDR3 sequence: CASSPVQLGEKLFF. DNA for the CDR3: TGTGCCAGCAGCCCGGTTCAACTTGGGGAAAAACTGTTTTTT.

CDR3: CSAEQGGGAQHF. CDR3 bases: TGCAGTGCGGAGCAGGGAGGGGGAGCCCAGCATTTT. This chain links TRBV20-1 with TRBJ1-5; D may be TRBD1 (6 bases). With 6 bases removed from V and 11 bases from J, the gap between germline ends came to 17 bases. Germline V gene sequence: CDR1 DFQATT, CDR2 SNEGSKA (reference sequence). The CDR3 consists of 12 residues.

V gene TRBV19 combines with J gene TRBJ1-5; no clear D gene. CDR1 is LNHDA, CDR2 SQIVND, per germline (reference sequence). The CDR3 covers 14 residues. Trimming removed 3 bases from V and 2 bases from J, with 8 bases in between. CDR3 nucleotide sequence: TGTGCCAGTAGTATGATGGGAGGCAATCAGCCCCAGCATTTT. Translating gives CASSMMGGNQPQHF.

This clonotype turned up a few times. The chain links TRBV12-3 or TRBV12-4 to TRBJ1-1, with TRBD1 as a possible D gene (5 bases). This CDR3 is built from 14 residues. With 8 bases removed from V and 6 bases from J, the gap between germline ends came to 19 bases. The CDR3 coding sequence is TGTGCCAGCCGTTCAGGGAGGGGTAGGGCTGAAGCTTTCTTT. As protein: CASRSGRGRAEAFF.

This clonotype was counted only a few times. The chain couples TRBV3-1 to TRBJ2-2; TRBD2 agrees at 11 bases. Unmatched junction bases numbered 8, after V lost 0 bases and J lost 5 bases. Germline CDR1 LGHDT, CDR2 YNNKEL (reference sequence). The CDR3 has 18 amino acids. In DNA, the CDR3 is TGTGCCAGCAGCCAAGATAGAACTAGCGGGAGTTCGACCGGGGAGCTGTTTTTT. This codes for CASSQDRTSGSSTGELFF.

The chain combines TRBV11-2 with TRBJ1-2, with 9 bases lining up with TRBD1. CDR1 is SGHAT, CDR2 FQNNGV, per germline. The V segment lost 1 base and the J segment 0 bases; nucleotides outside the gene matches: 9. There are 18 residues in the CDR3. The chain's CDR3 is CASSLVGTGNLANYGYTF. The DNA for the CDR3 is TGTGCCAGCAGCTTAGTAGGGACAGGGAACCTAGCTAACTATGGCTACACCTTC. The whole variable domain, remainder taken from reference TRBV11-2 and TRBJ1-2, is EAGVAQSPRYKIIEKRQSVAFWCNPISGHATLYWYQQILGQGPKLLIQFQNNGVVDDSQLPKDRFSAERLKGVDSTLKIQPAKLEDSAVYLCASSLVGTGNLANYGYTFGSGTRLTVV.

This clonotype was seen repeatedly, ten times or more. CDR3 in amino acids: CASSETRQSYNEQFF. The CDR3 bases are TGTGCCAGCAGTGAAACTCGACAATCCTACAATGAGCAGTTCTTC. V is TRBV2 and J is TRBJ2-1, with no clear D. V lost 2 bases to trimming and J lost 1 base, with 9 bases between them. The CDR3 length is 15 residues. Germline V lookup: CDR1 SNHLY, CDR2 FYNNEI.

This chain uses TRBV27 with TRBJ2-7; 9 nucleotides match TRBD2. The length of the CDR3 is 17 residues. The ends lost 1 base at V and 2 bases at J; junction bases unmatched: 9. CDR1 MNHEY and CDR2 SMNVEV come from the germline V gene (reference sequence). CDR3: CASSLWPRAGGAYEQYF. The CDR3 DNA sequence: TGTGCCAGCAGTTTATGGCCGAGAGCGGGAGGAGCCTACGAGCAGTACTTC.

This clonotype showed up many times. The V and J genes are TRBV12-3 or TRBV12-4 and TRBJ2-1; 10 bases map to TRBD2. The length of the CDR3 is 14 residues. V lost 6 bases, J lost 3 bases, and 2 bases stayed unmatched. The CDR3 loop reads CASRLAGRYNEQFF. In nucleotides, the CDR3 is TGTGCCAGCAGACTAGCGGGGCGCTACAATGAGCAGTTCTTC.

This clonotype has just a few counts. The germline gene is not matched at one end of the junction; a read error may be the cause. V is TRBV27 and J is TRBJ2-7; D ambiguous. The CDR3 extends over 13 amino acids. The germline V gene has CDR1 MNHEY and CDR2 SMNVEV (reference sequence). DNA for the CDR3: TGTGCCAGCAGTTTCAGCGTCTCCTACGAGCAGTGCTTC. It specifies CASSFSVSYEQCF.

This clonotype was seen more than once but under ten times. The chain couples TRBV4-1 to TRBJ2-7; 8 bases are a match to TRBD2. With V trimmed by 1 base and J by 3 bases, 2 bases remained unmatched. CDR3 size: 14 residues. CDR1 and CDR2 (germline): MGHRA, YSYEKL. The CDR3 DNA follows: TGCGCCAGCAGCCAAGGGCGGGGGGACTACGAGCAGTACTTC. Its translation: CASSQGRGDYEQYF.

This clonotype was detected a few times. As DNA, the CDR3 is TGTGCCTGGAGTGTAGGCCGGGTGGGCACCGGGGAGCTGTTTTTT. Translating it yields CAWSVGRVGTGELFF. The V call is TRBV30, the J call TRBJ2-2; D unclear. This CDR3 has 15 residues. CDR1 is GTSNPN and CDR2 is SVGIG in the germline V gene (reference sequence). V dropped 0 bases and J dropped 4 bases, with 12 bases sitting between them.

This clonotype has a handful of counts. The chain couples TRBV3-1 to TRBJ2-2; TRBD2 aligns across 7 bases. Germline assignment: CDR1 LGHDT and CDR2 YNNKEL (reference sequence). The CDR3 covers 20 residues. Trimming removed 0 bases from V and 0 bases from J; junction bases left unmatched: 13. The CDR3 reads CASSQEALAETSPNTGELFF. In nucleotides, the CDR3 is TGTGCCAGCAGCCAAGAGGCCCTAGCGGAAACCTCGCCGAACACCGGGGAGCTGTTTTTT.

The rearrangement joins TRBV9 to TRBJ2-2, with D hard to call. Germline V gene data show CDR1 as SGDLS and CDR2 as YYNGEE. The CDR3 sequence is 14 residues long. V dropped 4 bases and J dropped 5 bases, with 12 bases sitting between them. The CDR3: CASSRQSTTGELFF. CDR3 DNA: TGTGCCAGCAGCCGACAAAGCACTACCGGGGAGCTGTTTTTT.

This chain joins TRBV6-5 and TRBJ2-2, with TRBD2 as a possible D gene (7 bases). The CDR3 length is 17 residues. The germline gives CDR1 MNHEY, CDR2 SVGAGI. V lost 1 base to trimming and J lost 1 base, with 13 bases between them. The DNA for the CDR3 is TGTGCCAGCAGTTACTGGGGGGGGCAGGGGAACACCGGGGAGCTGTTTTTT. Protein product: CASSYWGGQGNTGELFF.

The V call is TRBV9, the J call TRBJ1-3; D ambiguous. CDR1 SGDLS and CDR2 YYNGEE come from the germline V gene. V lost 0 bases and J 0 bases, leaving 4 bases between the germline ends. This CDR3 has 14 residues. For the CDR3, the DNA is TGTGCCAGCAGCGTAGAAGACTCTGGAAACACCATATATTTT. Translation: CASSVEDSGNTIYF.

The CDR3 DNA reads TGTGCCGGCCGGGACAGTGTCTCTGGAAACACCATATATTTT. It encodes CAGRDSVSGNTIYF. This sequence joins TRBV28 and TRBJ1-3; 7 bases agree with TRBD1. This CDR3 contains 14 residues. From germline, CDR1 is MDHEN and CDR2 SYDVKM. The junction had 7 bases not matched to a gene; V was cut back by 11 bases and J by 0 bases.

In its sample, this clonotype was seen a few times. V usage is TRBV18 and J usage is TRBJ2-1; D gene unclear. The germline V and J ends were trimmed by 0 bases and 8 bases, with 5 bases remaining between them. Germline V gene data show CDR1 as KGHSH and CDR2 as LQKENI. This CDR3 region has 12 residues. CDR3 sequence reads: CASSPPSDEQFF. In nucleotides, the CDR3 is TGTGCCAGCTCACCACCGTCAGATGAGCAGTTCTTC.

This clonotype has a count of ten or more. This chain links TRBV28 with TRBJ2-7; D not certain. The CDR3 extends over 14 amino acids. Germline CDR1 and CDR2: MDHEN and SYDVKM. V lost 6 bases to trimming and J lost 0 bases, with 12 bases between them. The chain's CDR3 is CASRSLGPSYEQYF. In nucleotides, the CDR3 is TGTGCCAGCAGGAGCCTAGGCCCCTCCTACGAGCAGTACTTC.

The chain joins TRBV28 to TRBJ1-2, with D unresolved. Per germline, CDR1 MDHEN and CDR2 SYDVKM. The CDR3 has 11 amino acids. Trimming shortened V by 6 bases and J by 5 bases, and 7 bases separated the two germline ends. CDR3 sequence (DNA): TGTGCCAGCAGGGCTGAATATGGCTACACCTTC. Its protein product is CASRAEYGYTF.

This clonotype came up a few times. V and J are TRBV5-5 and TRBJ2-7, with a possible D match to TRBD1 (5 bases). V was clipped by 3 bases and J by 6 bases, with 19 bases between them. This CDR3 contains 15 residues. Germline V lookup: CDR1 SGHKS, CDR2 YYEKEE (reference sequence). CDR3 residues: CASSYKDIRASEQYF. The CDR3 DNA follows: TGTGCCAGCAGCTACAAGGACATTAGGGCTAGCGAGCAGTACTTC.

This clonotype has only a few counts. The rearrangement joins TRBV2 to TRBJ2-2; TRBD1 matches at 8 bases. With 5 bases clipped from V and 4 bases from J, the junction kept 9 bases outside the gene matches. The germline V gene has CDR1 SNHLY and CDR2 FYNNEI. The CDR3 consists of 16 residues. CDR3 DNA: TGTGCCAGCAGTCAAGACAGGGGTGAGGGCACCGGGGAGCTGTTTTTT. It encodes CASSQDRGEGTGELFF.

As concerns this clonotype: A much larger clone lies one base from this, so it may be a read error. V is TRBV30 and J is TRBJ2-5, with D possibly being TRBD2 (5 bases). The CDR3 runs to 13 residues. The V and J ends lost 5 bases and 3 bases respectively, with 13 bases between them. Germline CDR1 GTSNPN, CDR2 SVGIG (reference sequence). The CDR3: CAWSSRRKETQYF. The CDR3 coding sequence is TGTGCCTGGTCTAGCCGGAGGAAAGAGACCCAGTACTTC.

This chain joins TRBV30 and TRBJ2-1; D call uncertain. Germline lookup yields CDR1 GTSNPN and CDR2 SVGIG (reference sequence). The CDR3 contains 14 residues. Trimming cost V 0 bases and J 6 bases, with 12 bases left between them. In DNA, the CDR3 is TGTGCCTGGAGTGTGGGGATAATGGGCAATGAGCAGTTCTTC. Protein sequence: CAWSVGIMGNEQFF.

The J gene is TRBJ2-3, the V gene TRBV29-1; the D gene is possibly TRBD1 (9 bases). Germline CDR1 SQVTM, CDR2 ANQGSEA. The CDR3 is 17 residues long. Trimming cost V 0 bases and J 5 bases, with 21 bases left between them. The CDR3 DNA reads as TGCAGCGTTGAAGATCCGGGGGGGACAGGGAGGGGAGATACGCAGTATTTT. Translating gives CSVEDPGGTGRGDTQYF.

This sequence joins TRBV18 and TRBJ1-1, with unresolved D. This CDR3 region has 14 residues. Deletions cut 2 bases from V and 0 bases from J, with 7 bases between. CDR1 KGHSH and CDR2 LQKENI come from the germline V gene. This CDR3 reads CASSPNPLNTEAFF. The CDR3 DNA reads TGTGCCAGCTCACCAAACCCCTTGAACACTGAAGCTTTCTTT.

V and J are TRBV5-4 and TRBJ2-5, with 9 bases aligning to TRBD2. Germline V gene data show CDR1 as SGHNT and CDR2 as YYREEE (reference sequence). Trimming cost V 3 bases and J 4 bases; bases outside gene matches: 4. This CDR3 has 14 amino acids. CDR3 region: CASSSMTSGETQYF. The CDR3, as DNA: TGTGCCAGCAGCTCTATGACTAGCGGAGAGACCCAGTACTTC.

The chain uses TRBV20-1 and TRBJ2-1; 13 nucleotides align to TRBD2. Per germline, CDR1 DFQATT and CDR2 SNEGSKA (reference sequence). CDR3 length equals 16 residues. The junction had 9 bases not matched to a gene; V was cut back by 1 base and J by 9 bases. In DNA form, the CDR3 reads TGCAGTGCTAGAGGGACTAGCGGGAGAGGTGGCGGTGAGCAGTTCTTC. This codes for CSARGTSGRGGGEQFF.